The clone carrying this T cell receptor beta chain was counted a single time. The source of the sample is a study of blood T cell repertoires in COVID-19. Study-level background: The study drew acute and convalescent COVID-19 samples from the United States, Italy and Spain. PBMCs, B-cell-depleted T cells, or T cells provided the cDNA or gDNA that made up the material.

Original processing notes: Amplifying reference gene primers gave estimates of nucleated cell counts. Libraries were prepared by immunoSEQ multiplex PCR; TCRdb keeps only in-frame clonotypes and omits some of them. That table furnishes V, J and clone size, whereas the DNA furnished D and trimming. The sample contains more than 200,000 clones, roughly 90% of which appear only once. There are 15 residues in the CDR3. The junction had 5 bases not matched to a gene; V was cut back by 1 base and J by 4 bases. The V gene's germline CDR1 is MNHEY and CDR2 SVGAGI. Sequencing input: peripheral blood. This receptor was identified in a man aged 25-45 years with active or convalescent COVID-19. The chain has TRBV6-5 and TRBJ1-2, with 8 positions matching TRBD1. The CDR3 nucleotides read TGTGCCAGCAGTTACTTAAGTCAGGGGGCCTATGGCTACACCTTC. Amino acids: CASSYLSQGAYGYTF.